Listed here are 30 T cell receptor beta chains from one sample, sequenced in a study of blood T cell repertoires in COVID-19. Assay used: immunoSEQ multiplex PCR; TCRdb lists only in-frame clones, some missing. The sample lists around 65,000 clones, roughly 80% occurring once. Sequenced input: peripheral blood. The receptors derive from a man between 60 and 75 years old with acute or convalescent COVID-19.

This sequence joins TRBV24-1 and TRBJ1-2; TRBD1 agrees at 9 bases. V was pared by 12 bases and J by 5 bases, with 6 bases of the junction left unmatched. In germline, CDR1 is KGHDR, CDR2 SFDVKD. The CDR3 sequence is 12 residues long. The chain's CDR3 is CASGTGPYGYTF. As DNA, the CDR3 is TGTGCCTCCGGGACAGGGCCTTATGGCTACACCTTC.

The rearrangement joins TRBV25-1 to TRBJ2-5, with 7 bases identical to TRBD2. This CDR3 contains 15 residues. With V trimmed by 3 bases and J by 3 bases, 7 bases remained unmatched. The V gene's germline CDR1 is MGHDK and CDR2 SYGVNS. CDR3 residues: CASSDGREVEETQYF. The CDR3 DNA follows: TGTGCCAGCAGTGATGGACGGGAGGTTGAAGAGACCCAGTACTTC.

The rearrangement links TRBV6-5 to TRBJ2-1; 7 bases are a match to TRBD2. With 7 bases clipped from V and 9 bases from J, the junction kept 12 bases outside the gene matches. This CDR3 is built from 14 residues. CDR1 and CDR2 from the germline V gene are MNHEY and SVGAGI. The CDR3 sequence: CASKTGAGVGEQFF. CDR3 bases: TGTGCCAGCAAAACGGGCGCGGGAGTGGGTGAGCAGTTCTTC.

The chain links TRBV28 to TRBJ1-4; no firm D call. V was trimmed by 4 bases and J by 0 bases, leaving 9 bases between them. The CDR3 has 15 amino acids. Germline-derived CDR1 and CDR2 are MDHEN and SYDVKM. This CDR3 is CASSSQATTNEKLFF. The CDR3 nucleotides read TGTGCCAGCAGTTCTCAGGCTACAACTAATGAAAAACTGTTTTTT.

This chain connects TRBV5-6 to TRBJ1-5, with unresolved D. Germline values: CDR1 SGHDT, CDR2 YYEEEE. Trimming stripped 2 bases from V and 4 bases from J, with 4 bases between. This CDR3 region has 12 residues. CDR3 bases: TGTGCCAGCAGCTTTCATAATCAGCCCCAGCATTTT. This sequence encodes CASSFHNQPQHF.

The chain uses TRBV18 and TRBJ2-1; perhaps TRBD1 as D (6 bases). From germline, CDR1 is KGHSH and CDR2 LQKENI. This CDR3 is built from 14 residues. Trimming cost V 2 bases and J 6 bases, with 11 bases left between them. For the CDR3, the DNA is TGTGCCAGCTCACCATTGGGGGCGGGCAATGAGCAGTTCTTC. Its protein is CASSPLGAGNEQFF.

This chain links TRBV18 with TRBJ1-3; possibly TRBD1 for D (6 bases). Germline CDR1 KGHSH, CDR2 LQKENI. The CDR3 runs 15 residues. Trimming took 2 bases from V and 7 from J, leaving 15 bases between them. The CDR3 loop is CASSPVRDNKNTIYF. In nucleotides, the CDR3 is TGTGCCAGCTCACCAGTCCGGGACAATAAGAACACCATATATTTT.

V is TRBV6-5 and J is TRBJ2-1, with a weak D call TRBD1 (6 bases). CDR1 is MNHEY and CDR2 is SVGAGI in the germline V gene. V was clipped by 8 bases and J by 5 bases, with 16 bases between them. This CDR3 has 14 residues. For the CDR3, the DNA is TGTGCCAGCCGTATCGGAACAGGGAACAATGAGCAGTTCTTC. It is translated as CASRIGTGNNEQFF.

The CDR3 DNA reads as TGCGCCAGCAGTGACAAAAGGAGCTATGGCTACACCTTC. Translation gives CASSDKRSYGYTF. This rearrangement joins TRBV10-1 to TRBJ1-2; no reliable D call. This CDR3 has 13 residues. Germline CDR1 reads WNHNN; CDR2 reads SYGVQD (reference sequence). V was clipped by 3 bases and J by 4 bases, with 9 bases between them.

The rearrangement joins TRBV6-5 to TRBJ1-1, with 8 positions matching TRBD1. Germline V gene lookup returns CDR1 MNHEY and CDR2 SVGAGI. J gave up 6 bases and V 2 bases, and 8 bases lay outside the gene matches. The CDR3 has 15 residues. The CDR3 nucleotides read TGTGCCAGCAGTTACGAGGTCAGGGGGCTGTCTGAAGCTTTCTTT. Protein sequence: CASSYEVRGLSEAFF.

This rearrangement joins TRBV7-9 to TRBJ1-4, with 9 nucleotides matching TRBD1. From germline, CDR1 is SEHNR and CDR2 FQNEAQ (reference sequence). The CDR3 has 16 residues. The V and J ends lost 4 bases and 8 bases, in that order; junction bases with no gene match: 11. This chain's CDR3 is CASSSGQGDFREKLFF. DNA for the CDR3: TGTGCCAGCAGCTCGGGACAGGGCGATTTCCGGGAAAAACTGTTTTTT.

This chain uses TRBV29-1 with TRBJ2-3; tentatively, D is TRBD2 (6 bases). V gave up 1 base and J gave up 6 bases, with 11 bases separating them. This CDR3 has 13 amino acids. Germline V CDR1 and CDR2: SQVTM, ANQGSEA. This CDR3 reads CSVEAPGVDTQYF. CDR3 sequence (DNA): TGCAGCGTTGAAGCCCCGGGAGTTGATACGCAGTATTTT.

This chain links TRBV29-1 with TRBJ1-3, with 8 bases fitting TRBD1. Trimming removed 7 bases from V and 4 bases from J; junction bases left unmatched: 3. This CDR3 comprises 12 residues. The germline V gene has CDR1 SQVTM and CDR2 ANQGSEA. In nucleotides, the CDR3 is TGCAGCGCAGGGACAGGAGGAAACACCATATATTTT. Protein: CSAGTGGNTIYF.

The V call is TRBV10-3, the J call TRBJ1-1, with D unresolved. This CDR3 spans 13 amino acids. V gave up 4 bases and J gave up 2 bases, with 8 bases separating them. The V gene's germline CDR1 is ENHRY and CDR2 SYGVKD. The CDR3 region is CAISAGDNTEAFF. In nucleotides, the CDR3 is TGTGCCATCAGTGCGGGAGACAACACTGAAGCTTTCTTT.

This clone was recorded a few times. This chain uses TRBV28 with TRBJ2-7; the D is unclear. CDR1 and CDR2 (germline): MDHEN, SYDVKM. V was cut by 1 base and J by 7 bases, with 11 bases left in between. There are 13 residues in the CDR3. Written as DNA, the CDR3 is TGTGCCAGCAGTTTATTTACGGGTGGGGAGCAGTACTTC. It specifies CASSLFTGGEQYF.

V is TRBV5-6 and J is TRBJ2-5, with 11 bases identical to TRBD2. CDR1 and CDR2 (germline): SGHDT, YYEEEE. This CDR3 is built from 16 residues. J lost 0 bases, V lost 4 bases, and 5 bases had no gene match. The CDR3 protein is CASSPGLAVYQETQYF. In DNA, the CDR3 is TGTGCCAGCAGCCCGGGACTAGCGGTTTACCAAGAGACCCAGTACTTC.

V usage is TRBV28 and J usage is TRBJ1-3, with D unclear. The CDR3 consists of 15 residues. V was trimmed by 6 bases and J by 3 bases, leaving 15 bases between them. CDR1 MDHEN and CDR2 SYDVKM come from the germline V gene. The CDR3 DNA is TGTGCCAGCAGCAGGCTCGTCGGAAGTGGAAACACCATATATTTT. Protein: CASSRLVGSGNTIYF.

V and J are TRBV4-2 and TRBJ2-1; no definite D call. This CDR3 region has 15 residues. Germline V lookup: CDR1 LGHNA, CDR2 YNFKEQ. V gave up 0 bases and J gave up 2 bases, with 8 bases separating them. The CDR3 DNA sequence: TGTGCCAGCAGCCAAGACACGGAGACCTACAATGAGCAGTTCTTC. Translation gives CASSQDTETYNEQFF.

The rearrangement links TRBV4-2 to TRBJ2-1; TRBD2 matches at 8 bases. CDR1 and CDR2 (germline): LGHNA, YNFKEQ. V shed 6 bases, J shed 8 bases, and the junction held 18 bases outside the gene matches. The CDR3 is 17 amino acids. The CDR3 here is CASRKSGQAGGGDEQFF. CDR3 bases: TGTGCCAGCAGGAAGAGCGGTCAGGCGGGAGGTGGGGATGAGCAGTTCTTC.

This rearrangement joins TRBV6-2 or TRBV6-3 to TRBJ2-3; D remains ambiguous. CDR1 and CDR2 from the germline V gene are MNHEY and SVGEGT. V lost 4 bases, J lost 6 bases, and 17 bases lay in between. This CDR3 spans 15 amino acids. The CDR3 sequence: CASSLTNPYGDTQYF. CDR3 DNA sequence: TGTGCCAGCAGTTTAACCAACCCCTACGGGGATACGCAGTATTTT.

This chain joins TRBV11-2 and TRBJ2-7; D ambiguous. The germline gives CDR1 SGHAT, CDR2 FQNNGV. V was clipped by 5 bases and J by 7 bases, with 9 bases between them. The CDR3 totals 11 residues. The chain's CDR3 is CASSDSWEQYF. In DNA form, the CDR3 reads TGTGCCAGCAGCGACTCCTGGGAGCAGTACTTC.

The chain is built from TRBV24-1 and TRBJ2-1; TRBD2 is a possible D gene (5 bases). CDR3 size: 16 residues. The germline V gene encodes CDR1 KGHDR and CDR2 SFDVKD. The V gene lost 4 bases and the J gene lost 0 bases, with 12 bases spanning the gap. The CDR3 here is CATSDQSGASYNEQFF. CDR3 coding DNA: TGTGCCACCAGTGACCAAAGCGGAGCCTCCTACAATGAGCAGTTCTTC.

This clone was observed once. The chain is built from TRBV7-2 and TRBJ2-1, with D hard to call. The V gene's germline CDR1 is SGHTA and CDR2 FQGNSA. The CDR3 runs to 11 residues. With 2 bases removed from V and 9 bases from J, the gap between germline ends came to 5 bases. CDR3 nucleotides: TGTGCCAGCAGCTTACCCCTTGAGCAGTTCTTC. It translates to CASSLPLEQFF.

The V and J genes are TRBV9 and TRBJ1-2; D is uncertain. The V and J ends lost 0 bases and 8 bases respectively, with 17 bases between them. CDR1 SGDLS and CDR2 YYNGEE come from the germline V gene. The CDR3 runs to 15 residues. CDR3 sequence reads: CASSVELGAPRGYTF. The DNA for the CDR3 is TGTGCCAGCAGCGTAGAACTGGGAGCGCCTAGGGGCTACACCTTC.

The chain combines TRBV9 with TRBJ2-5; D might be TRBD2 (5 bases). The CDR3 extends over 16 amino acids. Germline CDR1 is SGDLS and CDR2 is YYNGEE. Deletions cut 0 bases from V and 5 bases from J, with 17 bases between. The CDR3 spells CASSVEARGRVETQYF. The CDR3 nucleotides are TGTGCCAGCAGCGTAGAGGCAAGAGGGCGGGTTGAGACCCAGTACTTC.

V gene TRBV19 combines with J gene TRBJ2-5, with a weak D call TRBD2 (6 bases). Germline V gene sequence: CDR1 LNHDA, CDR2 SQIVND (reference sequence). This CDR3 region has 13 residues. The V gene lost 1 base and the J gene lost 10 bases, with 13 bases spanning the gap. CDR3 nucleotides: TGTGCCAGTAGTATAGTAGCAGGGAGGAACCAGTACTTC. Amino acids: CASSIVAGRNQYF.

The chain links TRBV7-2 to TRBJ2-3; TRBD1 might be the D (6 bases). The germline V and J ends were trimmed by 2 bases and 0 bases, with 18 bases remaining between them. Per the germline V gene, CDR1 is SGHTA and CDR2 is FQGNSA. The CDR3 runs 18 residues. The DNA of the CDR3 is TGTGCCAGCAGCTTAACCCCCTGGACAGAGACTAGCACAGATACGCAGTATTTT. Amino acid sequence: CASSLTPWTETSTDTQYF. Filled out from reference TRBV7-2 and TRBJ2-3, the complete variable domain reads GAGVSQSPSNKVTEKGKDVELRCDPISGHTALYWYRQSLGQGLEFLIYFQGNSAPDKSGLPSDRFSAERTGGSVSTLTIQRTQQEDSAVYLCASSLTPWTETSTDTQYFGPGTRLTVL.

V usage is TRBV5-1 and J usage is TRBJ1-4; 10 bases are a match to TRBD1. This CDR3 has 15 residues. The junction had 8 bases not matched to a gene; V was cut back by 5 bases and J by 7 bases. Germline CDR1 SGHRS, CDR2 YFSETQ. The DNA for the CDR3 is TGCGCCAGCAGTGTGGGACAGGGGAAGGGTGAAAAACTGTTTTTT. Residues: CASSVGQGKGEKLFF.

The chain is built from TRBV6-5 and TRBJ2-7; TRBD1 matches 7 bases. CDR1 and CDR2 from the germline V gene are MNHEY and SVGAGI. The J segment lost 0 bases and the V segment lost 6 bases, leaving 5 bases of the junction unmatched. CDR3 size: 14 residues. CDR3 DNA: TGTGCCAGCAGAATGGGACAGTCCTCCTACGAGCAGTACTTC. It codes for CASRMGQSSYEQYF.

The V and J genes are TRBV5-4 and TRBJ2-7, with 9 bases lining up with TRBD2. CDR1 is SGHNT and CDR2 is YYREEE in the germline V gene (reference sequence). This CDR3 is 15 amino acids long. V shed 4 bases, J shed 6 bases, and the junction held 11 bases outside the gene matches. The CDR3 coding sequence is TGTGCCAGCAGCGACACTAGCGGGTCTGTCGCCGAGCAGTACTTC. Translating it yields CASSDTSGSVAEQYF.